The 24 T cell receptor beta chains below were found in one sample sequenced in a study of blood T cell repertoires in COVID-19. Data came from immunoSEQ multiplex PCR; TCRdb stores just in-frame clones and leaves some out. The table records tens of thousands of clones, roughly 85% of them present only once. The source material was peripheral blood. The receptors were gathered from an elderly man with acute or convalescent COVID-19.

V usage is TRBV9 and J usage is TRBJ2-3, with 9 bases matching TRBD2. Unmatched junction bases numbered 7, after V lost 3 bases and J lost 2 bases. The CDR3 sequence is 16 residues long. Germline V gene data show CDR1 as SGDLS and CDR2 as YYNGEE. The CDR3 sequence: CASSGRLAEFTDTQYF. The DNA of the CDR3 is TGTGCCAGCAGCGGCCGACTAGCGGAGTTCACAGATACGCAGTATTTT.

V and J are TRBV29-1 and TRBJ2-7; D might be TRBD2 (5 bases). The germline V and J ends were trimmed by 5 bases and 7 bases, with 15 bases remaining between them. This CDR3 region has 12 residues. CDR1 and CDR2 (germline): SQVTM, ANQGSEA. CDR3 region: CSVHTQTGEQYF. CDR3 nucleotide sequence: TGCAGCGTTCATACACAGACGGGGGAGCAGTACTTC.

This clone has more than one count but fewer than ten. The chain joins TRBV5-6 to TRBJ1-6, with a possible D match to TRBD1 (6 bases). Trimming removed 3 bases from V and 9 bases from J, with 16 bases in between. The germline gives CDR1 SGHDT, CDR2 YYEEEE. The length of the CDR3 is 15 residues. The CDR3 coding sequence is TGTGCCAGCAGCTACCGGGACATGGTCGGTTCACCCCTCCACTTT. Translation gives CASSYRDMVGSPLHF.

The genes are TRBV7-2 and TRBJ2-1, with 15 bases matching TRBD2. Germline V CDR1 and CDR2: SGHTA, FQGNSA. The CDR3 runs 19 residues. The V gene end was trimmed by 5 bases and the J gene end by 0 bases; junction bases not matched to a gene: 8. The CDR3 DNA follows: TGTGCCAGCAGCATAAGGACTAGCGGGAGGGATAGCTCCTACAATGAGCAGTTCTTC. Its protein is CASSIRTSGRDSSYNEQFF. Together with reference TRBV7-2 and TRBJ2-1, the CDR3 gives the full variable domain: GAGVSQSPSNKVTEKGKDVELRCDPISGHTALYWYRQSLGQGLEFLIYFQGNSAPDKSGLPSDRFSAERTGGSVSTLTIQRTQQEDSAVYLCASSIRTSGRDSSYNEQFFGPGTRLTVL.

The chain has TRBV3-1 (or the pseudogene TRBV3-2) and TRBJ1-6, with TRBD1 matching 10 bases. Germline CDR1 and CDR2: LGHDT and YNNKEL (reference sequence). Trimming cost V 1 base and J 0 bases; bases outside gene matches: 6. The length of the CDR3 is 19 residues. CDR3 sequence (DNA): TGTGCCAGCAGCCAAGGGACAGGGGGAGGCAGCTCCTATAATTCACCCCTCCACTTT. This translates into CASSQGTGGGSSYNSPLHF.

V usage is TRBV29-1 and J usage is TRBJ1-1; 8 bases are shared with TRBD1. From germline, CDR1 is SQVTM and CDR2 ANQGSEA. The CDR3 extends over 14 amino acids. V gave up 5 bases and J gave up 4 bases; unmatched junction bases: 9. The CDR3 region is CSVNQGQGGTEAFF. In DNA, the CDR3 is TGCAGCGTTAACCAAGGACAGGGAGGCACTGAAGCTTTCTTT.

The chain links TRBV15 to TRBJ1-1; D is ambiguous. The V end was cut by 6 bases, the J end by 3 bases, with 11 bases between. From germline, CDR1 is LNHNV and CDR2 YYDKDF (reference sequence). The CDR3 sequence is 13 residues long. CDR3 sequence: CATRLIPDTEAFF. The CDR3 DNA sequence: TGTGCCACCAGGCTAATTCCGGACACTGAAGCTTTCTTT.

V usage is TRBV5-1 and J usage is TRBJ2-2; 11 bases fit TRBD2. CDR1 is SGHRS, CDR2 YFSETQ, per germline. The CDR3 covers 18 residues. V shed 6 bases, J shed 1 base, and the junction held 11 bases outside the gene matches. The CDR3 DNA follows: TGCGCCAGCAAGTGGCGGGCCGGGACTAGCGGGAACACCGGGGAGCTGTTTTTT. As protein: CASKWRAGTSGNTGELFF.

The gene calls are TRBV10-3 and TRBJ1-4; TRBD1 is a possible D gene (6 bases). This CDR3 has 13 amino acids. Germline V gene lookup returns CDR1 ENHRY and CDR2 SYGVKD. Trimming removed 6 bases from V and 4 bases from J, with 9 bases in between. The CDR3 DNA is TGTGCCATCAGAGGGGGTTTTAATGAAAAACTGTTTTTT. Translation gives CAIRGGFNEKLFF.

The rearrangement links TRBV27 to TRBJ1-1; 7 nucleotides match TRBD1. Unmatched junction bases numbered 15, after V lost 8 bases and J lost 6 bases. The germline CDR1 and CDR2 sequences are MNHEY and SMNVEV (reference sequence). The CDR3 has 15 residues. The CDR3 DNA is TGTGCCAGCGTTTCCTACAGGGGTCGAGGGGCTGAAGCTTTCTTT. Translating gives CASVSYRGRGAEAFF.

The chain combines TRBV3-1 (or the pseudogene TRBV3-2) with TRBJ2-2; D may be TRBD2 (6 bases). V gave up 4 bases and J gave up 2 bases, with 11 bases separating them. CDR3 length equals 15 residues. Germline V gene lookup returns CDR1 LGHDT and CDR2 YNNKEL (reference sequence). The chain's CDR3 is CASSLGTANTGELFF. The CDR3 nucleotides are TGTGCCAGCAGCCTAGGGACTGCCAACACCGGGGAGCTGTTTTTT.

The gene calls are TRBV3-1 (or the pseudogene TRBV3-2) and TRBJ2-3, with D tentatively TRBD1 (5 bases). CDR1 is LGHDT, CDR2 YNNKEL, per germline (reference sequence). V lost 1 base, J lost 0 bases, and 8 bases lay in between. This CDR3 has 15 residues. The chain's CDR3 is CASSQGRGSTDTQYF. The CDR3 coding sequence is TGTGCCAGCAGCCAAGGAAGGGGCAGCACAGATACGCAGTATTTT.

This chain uses TRBV10-3 with TRBJ2-2; TRBD2 is a possible D gene (6 bases). The germline V gene has CDR1 ENHRY and CDR2 SYGVKD. The ends were cut back, 6 bases at V and 2 bases at J, with 16 bases in the middle. This CDR3 has 16 amino acids. The CDR3 sequence is CAISATRDSNTGELFF. The CDR3 DNA reads as TGTGCCATCAGCGCGACTAGGGATTCAAACACCGGGGAGCTGTTTTTT.

The CDR3 sequence: CAWSSGDEQFF. The CDR3 bases are TGTGCCTGGAGTTCGGGTGATGAGCAGTTCTTC. The J gene is TRBJ2-1, the V gene TRBV30; no reliable D call. The germline V and J ends were trimmed by 2 bases and 8 bases, with 7 bases remaining between them. Germline values: CDR1 GTSNPN, CDR2 SVGIG (reference sequence). The CDR3 length is 11 residues.

This clone was seen only once. The V call is TRBV30, the J call TRBJ2-7; D perhaps matches TRBD2 (5 bases). The ends were cut back, 4 bases at V and 0 bases at J, with 7 bases in the middle. Looked up from germline, CDR1 is GTSNPN and CDR2 is SVGIG (reference sequence). CDR3 length: 12 residues. CDR3 sequence: CAWTRGSYEQYF. CDR3 nucleotides: TGTGCCTGGACCCGGGGCTCCTACGAGCAGTACTTC.

The chain uses TRBV25-1 and TRBJ1-2, with D possibly matching TRBD1 (6 bases). This CDR3 has 13 residues. V was pared by 2 bases and J by 2 bases, with 6 bases between. From germline, CDR1 is MGHDK and CDR2 SYGVNS. In nucleotides, the CDR3 is TGTGCCAGCAGTGAACAGGGGAACTATGGCTACACCTTC. This encodes CASSEQGNYGYTF.

This clone was seen only once. The V and J genes are TRBV2 and TRBJ2-1; tentative D call: TRBD2 (6 bases). CDR1 is SNHLY and CDR2 is FYNNEI in the germline V gene. V lost 7 bases and J 0 bases, leaving 16 bases between the germline ends. The CDR3 loop spans 16 amino acids. The CDR3: CASIFGLTNSYNEQFF. CDR3 DNA sequence: TGTGCCAGCATTTTTGGACTAACTAACTCCTACAATGAGCAGTTCTTC. Supplemented by reference TRBV2 and TRBJ2-1, the full variable domain reads EPEVTQTPSHQVTQMGQEVILRCVPISNHLYFYWYRQILGQKVEFLVSFYNNEISEKSEIFDDQFSVERPDGSNFTLKIRSTKLEDSAMYFCASIFGLTNSYNEQFFGPGTRLTVL.

This clone was detected only a few times. V usage is TRBV7-2 and J usage is TRBJ1-6; TRBD1 might be the D (5 bases). CDR3 length: 16 amino acids. Germline loops: CDR1 SGHTA, CDR2 FQGNSA. Trimming took 1 base from V and 4 from J, leaving 11 bases between them. CDR3 bases: TGTGCCAGCAGCTTAGGTGGGGGGGGGTATAATTCACCCCTCCACTTT. Its protein product is CASSLGGGGYNSPLHF. Looking up the rest from reference TRBV7-2 and TRBJ1-6 gives the full variable domain: GAGVSQSPSNKVTEKGKDVELRCDPISGHTALYWYRQSLGQGLEFLIYFQGNSAPDKSGLPSDRFSAERTGGSVSTLTIQRTQQEDSAVYLCASSLGGGGYNSPLHFGNGTRLTVT.

The chain links TRBV30 to TRBJ2-7; D is perhaps TRBD2 (6 bases). With 5 bases removed from V and 3 bases from J, the gap between germline ends came to 11 bases. The CDR3 loop spans 12 amino acids. Germline CDR1 and CDR2: GTSNPN and SVGIG (reference sequence). The CDR3 DNA sequence: TGTGCCTGGTCGGGACTTAACTACGAGCAGTACTTC. Protein: CAWSGLNYEQYF.

This clone has a handful of counts. Other DNA sequences from this sample encode an identical CDR3 as well. V usage is TRBV11-2 and J usage is TRBJ1-1; D possibly corresponds to TRBD1 (5 bases). V was shortened by 2 bases and J by 5 bases, with 12 bases between the two germline ends. CDR3 length equals 14 residues. From germline, CDR1 is SGHAT and CDR2 FQNNGV. CDR3 DNA: TGTGCCAGCAGCTTATCGCGGGGGATAACTGAAGCTTTCTTT. This gives the protein CASSLSRGITEAFF.

This clone was detected only once. The chain is built from TRBV4-3 and TRBJ1-2; perhaps TRBD1 as D (6 bases). CDR1 is LGHNA and CDR2 is YSLEER in the germline V gene. V lost 5 bases to trimming and J lost 9 bases, with 16 bases between them. CDR3 length: 13 amino acids. The CDR3 DNA sequence: TGCGCCAGCAGCACAGAAGGGGGGGGTAGCTACACCTTC. Translation gives CASSTEGGGSYTF.

This clone was detected only a few times. The chain is built from TRBV5-7 and TRBJ1-5; the D is unclear. Being an ORF, TRBV5-7 has a function that is uncertain. Trimming pared 4 bases from V and 7 bases from J, leaving 21 bases between. The CDR3 consists of 16 residues. DNA of the CDR3: TGTGCCAGCAGCCCTATGCCCATGGAGGGAGGGCAGCCCCAGCATTTT. As protein: CASSPMPMEGGQPQHF.

This clone has only a few counts. The genes are TRBV4-3 and TRBJ2-1; 7 bases match TRBD2. The CDR3 has 17 residues. In germline, CDR1 is LGHNA, CDR2 YSLEER. The V and J ends lost 4 bases and 1 base, in that order; junction bases with no gene match: 10. CDR3 sequence: CASSRARGGVSYNEQFF. The CDR3 DNA sequence: TGCGCCAGCAGCCGAGCTCGGGGAGGGGTATCCTACAATGAGCAGTTCTTC.

The rearrangement joins TRBV19 to TRBJ2-3; a possible D gene is TRBD1 (5 bases). This CDR3 is built from 16 residues. Trimming removed 3 bases at V and 3 bases at J, with 16 bases between. Germline CDR1 reads LNHDA; CDR2 reads SQIVND (reference sequence). The CDR3, as DNA: TGTGCCAGTAGTATTTGGGCAGGGTCTTATACAGATACGCAGTATTTT. Translating gives CASSIWAGSYTDTQYF.